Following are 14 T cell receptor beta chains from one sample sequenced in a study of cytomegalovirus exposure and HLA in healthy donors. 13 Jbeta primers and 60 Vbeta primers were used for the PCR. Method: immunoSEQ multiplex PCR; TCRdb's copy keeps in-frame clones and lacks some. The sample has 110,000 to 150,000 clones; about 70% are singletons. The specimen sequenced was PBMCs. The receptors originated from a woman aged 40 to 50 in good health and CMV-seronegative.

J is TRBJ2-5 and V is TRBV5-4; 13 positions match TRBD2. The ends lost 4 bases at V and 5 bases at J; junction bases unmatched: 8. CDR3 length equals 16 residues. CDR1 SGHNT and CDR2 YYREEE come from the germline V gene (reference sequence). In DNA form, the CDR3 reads TGTGCCAGCAGCCGGACTAGCGGGAGCCCCGGGGAGACCCAGTACTTC. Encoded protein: CASSRTSGSPGETQYF.

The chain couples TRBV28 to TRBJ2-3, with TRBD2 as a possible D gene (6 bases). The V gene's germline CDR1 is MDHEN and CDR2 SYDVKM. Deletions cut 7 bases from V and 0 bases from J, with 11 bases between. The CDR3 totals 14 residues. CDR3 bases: TGTGCCAGCAACGGGGGAACTAGCACAGATACGCAGTATTTT. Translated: CASNGGTSTDTQYF.

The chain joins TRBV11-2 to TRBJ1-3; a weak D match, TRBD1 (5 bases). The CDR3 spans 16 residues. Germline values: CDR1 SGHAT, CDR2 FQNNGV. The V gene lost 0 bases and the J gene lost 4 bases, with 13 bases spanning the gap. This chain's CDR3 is CASSLDFGRAGNTIYF. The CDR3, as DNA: TGTGCCAGCAGCTTAGATTTCGGCAGGGCAGGAAACACCATATATTTT.

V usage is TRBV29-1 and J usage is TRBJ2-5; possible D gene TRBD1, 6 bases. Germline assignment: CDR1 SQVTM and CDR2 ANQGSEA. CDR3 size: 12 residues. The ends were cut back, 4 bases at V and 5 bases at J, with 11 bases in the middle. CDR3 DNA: TGCAGCGTTGTTAACAGGGAGGAGACCCAGTACTTC. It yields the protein CSVVNREETQYF.

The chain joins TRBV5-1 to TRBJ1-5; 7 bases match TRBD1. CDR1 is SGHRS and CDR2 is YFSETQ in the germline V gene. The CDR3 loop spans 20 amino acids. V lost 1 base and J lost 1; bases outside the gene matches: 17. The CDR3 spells CASSLHTRVGGSRSNQPQHF. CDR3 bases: TGCGCCAGCAGCTTGCATACCCGGGTAGGGGGCAGTAGGAGCAATCAGCCCCAGCATTTT. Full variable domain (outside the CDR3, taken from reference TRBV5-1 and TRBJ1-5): KAGVTQTPRYLIKTRGQQVTLSCSPISGHRSVSWYQQTPGQGLQFLFEYFSETQRNKGNFPGRFSGRQFSNSRSEMNVSTLELGDSALYLCASSLHTRVGGSRSNQPQHFGDGTRLSIL.

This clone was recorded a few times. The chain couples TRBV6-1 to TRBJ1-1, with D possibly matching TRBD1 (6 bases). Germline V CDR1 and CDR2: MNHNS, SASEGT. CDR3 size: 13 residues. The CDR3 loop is CASHGTPNTEAFF. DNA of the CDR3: TGTGCTTCCCATGGGACACCGAACACTGAAGCTTTCTTT.

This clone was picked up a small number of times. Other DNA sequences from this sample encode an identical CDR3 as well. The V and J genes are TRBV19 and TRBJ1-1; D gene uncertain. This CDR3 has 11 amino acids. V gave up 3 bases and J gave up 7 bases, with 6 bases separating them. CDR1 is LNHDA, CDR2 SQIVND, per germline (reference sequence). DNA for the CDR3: TGTGCCAGTAGTATGCGGAGTGAAGCTTTCTTT. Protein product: CASSMRSEAFF.

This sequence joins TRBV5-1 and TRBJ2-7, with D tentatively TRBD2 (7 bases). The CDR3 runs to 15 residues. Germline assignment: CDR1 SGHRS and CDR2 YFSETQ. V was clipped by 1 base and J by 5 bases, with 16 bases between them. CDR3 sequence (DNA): TGCGCCAGCAGCTTGTCGGGGGGCGCAAGCCACGAGCAGTACTTC. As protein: CASSLSGGASHEQYF.

This CDR3 is CASSFGQQQETQYF. The CDR3 region has the DNA TGTGCCAGCAGCTTCGGACAGCAACAAGAGACCCAGTACTTC. The chain carries TRBV5-4 and TRBJ2-5; D may be TRBD1 (6 bases). Trimming left V 2 bases short and J 2 bases short, with 10 bases between. Germline CDR1 reads SGHNT; CDR2 reads YYREEE (reference sequence). This CDR3 has 14 residues.

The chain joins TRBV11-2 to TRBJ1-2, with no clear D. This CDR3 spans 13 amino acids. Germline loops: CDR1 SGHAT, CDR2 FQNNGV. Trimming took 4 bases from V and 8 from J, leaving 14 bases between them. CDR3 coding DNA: TGTGCCAGCAGCTCCCTGGCCGAGCGCGGCTACACCTTC. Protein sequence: CASSSLAERGYTF.

DNA of the CDR3: TGTGCCAGCACCCCGGGGGGAGGGGAGGGTTCACCCCTCCACTTT. Encoded protein: CASTPGGGEGSPLHF. The chain recombines TRBV6-5 with TRBJ1-6; possible D gene TRBD1, 5 bases. The CDR3 sequence is 15 residues long. Germline CDR1 is MNHEY and CDR2 is SVGAGI. V lost 7 bases and J 9 bases, leaving 19 bases between the germline ends.

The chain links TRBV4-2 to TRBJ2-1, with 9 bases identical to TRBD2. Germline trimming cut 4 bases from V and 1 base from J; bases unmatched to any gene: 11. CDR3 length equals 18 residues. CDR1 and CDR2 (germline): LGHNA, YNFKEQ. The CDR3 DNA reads TGTGCCAGCAGCCCTCGAGCAGCGGGAGGAAATTCCTACAATGAGCAGTTCTTC. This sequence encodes CASSPRAAGGNSYNEQFF.

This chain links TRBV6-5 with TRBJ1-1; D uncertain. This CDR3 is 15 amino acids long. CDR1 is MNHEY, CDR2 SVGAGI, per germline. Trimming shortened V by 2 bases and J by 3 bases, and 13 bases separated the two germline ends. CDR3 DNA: TGTGCCAGCAGTTACCCCCAGGCCCAGGACACTGAAGCTTTCTTT. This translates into CASSYPQAQDTEAFF.

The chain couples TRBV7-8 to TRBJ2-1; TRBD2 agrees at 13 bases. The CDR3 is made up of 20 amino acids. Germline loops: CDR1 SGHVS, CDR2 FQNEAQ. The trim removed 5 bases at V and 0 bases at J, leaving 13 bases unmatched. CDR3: CASSHPRTSGGLSSYNEQFF. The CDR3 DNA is TGTGCCAGCAGCCACCCCAGGACTAGCGGGGGCCTAAGCTCCTACAATGAGCAGTTCTTC.